This T cell receptor beta chain derives from a study of T cell responses to AZD1222 COVID-19 vaccine. In regard to this clone: Its antigen remains unidentified.

General study findings and limits: The donor group comprised mostly white British people and more females; the analysis possibly underestimated clonal diversity. Spike-specific TCR breadth and depth were elevated following two AZD1222 doses. CD4 TCRs covered the whole spike, strongest at regions 160-218 and 743-854. Reports indicate that nearly half of spike-specific TCRs are directed at unmutated variant regions.

The protocol was immunoSEQ multiplex PCR, while the TCRdb copy is restricted to in-frame clones and leaves out a portion. Among around 200,000 clones listed, under 95% were seen once. The V end was cut by 2 bases, the J end by 7 bases, with 18 bases between. Germline CDR1 SGHAT, CDR2 FQNNGV. The CDR3 sequence is 15 residues long. V gene TRBV11-2 combines with J gene TRBJ2-7; D perhaps matches TRBD1 (6 bases). The input for sequencing was peripheral blood, taken on day 0 of AZD1222 vaccination. The TCR was taken from an adult in good health. CDR3 sequence reads: CASSLIGSRGYEQYF. In DNA, the CDR3 is TGTGCCAGCAGCTTAATTGGTAGCAGGGGATATGAGCAGTACTTC.